The 3 T cell receptor beta chains reported below all come from one sample, sequenced in a study of beta chain features in type 1 diabetes (dated by TCRdb to the late 2010s). The full study reports these points: Type 1 diabetes patients showed a moderate but significant shortening of TCRB CDR3 length in all four CD4+ subsets.

These TCRs are of unknown antigen specificity. Library preparation employed the immunoSEQ multiplex PCR assay. The entire isolated RNA was reverse transcribed using the High Capacity cDNA Reverse Transcription Kit, and thus expressed TCRB transcripts were sequenced. Sourced from immuneACCESS, this table was stored by TCRdb with only in-frame sequences that have V and J called. A share of the clones is absent; for the studies checked, an unresolved V gene accounts for under half, and the remainder has no known explanation. The sample yields under 150,000 clones; roughly a sixth were counted once. The top ten clones comprise around 2.7% of the sample. The sequenced sample was central memory CD4+ T cells from blood. Receptors originate from a man aged 18 to 29 with type 1 diabetes.

Notes on this clone: This may come from a read error, since a much larger clone is one base off. Additional DNA sequences in this sample encode the identical CDR3. The V and J genes are TRBV7-9 and TRBJ2-7, with TRBD2 matching 13 bases. Germline CDR1 and CDR2: SEHNR and FQNEAQ (reference sequence). Germline trimming cut 5 bases from V and 1 base from J; bases unmatched to any gene: 11. CDR3 length: 18 amino acids. In nucleotides, the CDR3 is TGTGCCAGCAGCGTCTCGCGGACTAGCGGGGGCCGATCCTACGAGCAGTACTTC. Translated: CASSVSRTSGGRSYEQYF.

The chain is built from TRBV4-3 and TRBJ1-4, with a weak D call TRBD1 (6 bases). The germline V and J ends were trimmed by 4 bases and 6 bases, with 12 bases remaining between them. The CDR3 runs 14 residues. CDR1 LGHNA and CDR2 YSLEER come from the germline V gene. This chain's CDR3 is CASSLQGGDEKLFF. Written as DNA, the CDR3 is TGCGCCAGCAGCCTACAGGGAGGGGATGAAAAACTGTTTTTT.

This clone was seen a few times. The V and J genes are TRBV27 and TRBJ2-7; TRBD2 aligns across 10 bases. Germline CDR1 and CDR2: MNHEY and SMNVEV (reference sequence). The CDR3 contains 15 residues. V trimming: 2 bases; J trimming: 3 bases; junction bases outside the gene matches: 4. CDR3 residues: CASSLQASGSYEQYF. As DNA, the CDR3 is TGTGCCAGCAGTTTACAAGCTAGCGGGAGCTACGAGCAGTACTTC.